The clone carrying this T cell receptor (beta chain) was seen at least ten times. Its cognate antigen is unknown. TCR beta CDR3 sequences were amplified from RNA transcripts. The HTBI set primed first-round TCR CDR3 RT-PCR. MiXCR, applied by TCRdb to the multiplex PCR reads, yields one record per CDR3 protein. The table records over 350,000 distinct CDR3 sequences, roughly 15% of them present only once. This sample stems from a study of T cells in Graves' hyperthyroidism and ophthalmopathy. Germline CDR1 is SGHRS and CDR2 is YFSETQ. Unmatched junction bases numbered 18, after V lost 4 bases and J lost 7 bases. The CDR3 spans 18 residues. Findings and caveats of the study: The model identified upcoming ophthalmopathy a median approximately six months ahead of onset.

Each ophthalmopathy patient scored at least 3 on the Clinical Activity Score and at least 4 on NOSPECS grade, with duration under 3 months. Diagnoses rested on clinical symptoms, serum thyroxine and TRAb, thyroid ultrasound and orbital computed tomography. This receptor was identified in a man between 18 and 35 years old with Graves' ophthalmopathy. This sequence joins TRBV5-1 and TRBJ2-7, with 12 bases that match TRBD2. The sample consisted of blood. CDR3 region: CASSLPKTSGSVPGEQYF. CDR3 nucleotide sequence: TGCGCCAGCAGCCTACCAAAGACTAGCGGGAGTGTGCCGGGTGAGCAGTACTTC. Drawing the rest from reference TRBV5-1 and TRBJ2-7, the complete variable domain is KAGVTQTPRYLIKTRGQQVTLSCSPISGHRSVSWYQQTPGQGLQFLFEYFSETQRNKGNFPGRFSGRQFSNSRSEMNVSTLELGDSALYLCASSLPKTSGSVPGEQYFGPGTRLTVT.